The 21 T cell receptor beta chains below all came from one sample that was sequenced in a study of T cell changes during pregnancy in multiple sclerosis. TCRdb's table, derived via immunoSEQ multiplex PCR, lists solely in-frame clones and lacks some. The sample consists of roughly 20,000 clones, around 89% of them appearing once. The sample here was CD8+ T cells from peripheral blood mononuclear cells, taken in the second trimester of pregnancy. All receptors derive from a female donor in good health, enrolled as a control in a pregnancy study.

About this clone: The germline gene is not matched at one end of the junction; a read error may be the cause. Other DNA sequences in this specimen translate into the identical CDR3. This chain uses TRBV15 with TRBJ1-4; unclear D gene. Germline V CDR1 and CDR2: LNHNV, YYDKDF (reference sequence). CDR3 length equals 16 residues. CDR3 in amino acids: CATSKSRGAGNEKLFF. CDR3 DNA: TGCGCCACCAGCAAGAGCCGGGGAGCCGGTAATGAAAAACTGTTTTTT.

The chain employs TRBV4-1 and TRBJ1-2; no clear D gene. Looked up from germline, CDR1 is MGHRA and CDR2 is YSYEKL. The CDR3 spans 12 residues. The V gene lost 5 bases and the J gene lost 3 bases, with 7 bases spanning the gap. The CDR3 protein is CASSGVDYGYTF. CDR3 nucleotide sequence: TGCGCCAGCAGCGGAGTGGACTATGGCTACACCTTC.

The rearrangement links TRBV9 to TRBJ2-1, with D uncertain. This CDR3 has 13 amino acids. V gave up 7 bases and J gave up 5 bases, with 13 bases separating them. Germline CDR1 SGDLS, CDR2 YYNGEE. In DNA, the CDR3 is TGTGCCAGCGGGCAGGTCGTAAACAATGAGCAGTTCTTC. The encoded protein is CASGQVVNNEQFF.

This rearrangement joins TRBV11-3 to TRBJ2-1; D unresolved. Germline loops: CDR1 SGHNT, CDR2 YENEEA. V was shortened by 6 bases and J by 6 bases, with 12 bases between the two germline ends. This CDR3 is built from 13 residues. The CDR3 protein is CASSSRLGNEQFF. CDR3 DNA sequence: TGTGCCAGCAGTAGTAGACTTGGCAATGAGCAGTTCTTC.

To note about this clone: Within the sample, other DNA sequences also encode this same CDR3. The chain joins TRBV6-5 to TRBJ1-1, with D possibly TRBD1 on 5 matching bases. The germline CDR1 and CDR2 sequences are MNHEY and SVGAGI. The CDR3 sequence is 13 residues long. V lost 2 bases and J lost 8, with 12 bases in between. The CDR3: CASSYGGGTEAFF. The CDR3 DNA follows: TGTGCCAGCAGTTACGGAGGCGGGACCGAAGCTTTCTTT.

This clone was detected only once. This chain links TRBV29-1 with TRBJ1-1; TRBD1 is a possible D gene (6 bases). This CDR3 has 12 residues. Germline assignment: CDR1 SQVTM and CDR2 ANQGSEA. Trimming removed 6 bases from V and 5 bases from J, with 13 bases in between. This CDR3 reads CSVLTGKTEAFF. The CDR3 DNA follows: TGCAGCGTCTTAACAGGGAAAACTGAAGCTTTCTTT.

The gene calls are TRBV6-6 and TRBJ2-1, with D unclear. Germline loops: CDR1 MNHNY, CDR2 SVGAGI (reference sequence). This CDR3 contains 14 residues. Trimming removed 6 bases from V and 4 bases from J, with 13 bases in between. CDR3 sequence (DNA): TGTGCCAGCAGCCCTATAGAATTATACAATGAGCAGTTCTTC. Amino acids: CASSPIELYNEQFF.

J is TRBJ2-1 and V is TRBV27, with TRBD2 identical over 8 bases. V shed 5 bases and J 3 bases; nucleotides not matched to a gene: 3. The CDR3 contains 14 residues. The V gene's germline CDR1 is MNHEY and CDR2 SMNVEV (reference sequence). The CDR3 nucleotides are TGTGCCAGCAGTCCTAGCGGGCTCTACAATGAGCAGTTCTTC. It encodes CASSPSGLYNEQFF.

The chain combines TRBV13 with TRBJ2-1; D perhaps matches TRBD1 (6 bases). CDR1 is PRHDT and CDR2 is FYEKMQ in the germline V gene (reference sequence). The CDR3 runs to 15 residues. The V end was cut by 5 bases, the J end by 0 bases, with 11 bases between. The CDR3 DNA sequence: TGTGCCAGCAGCGCCAGGGGCTTCTCCTACAATGAGCAGTTCTTC. Translated: CASSARGFSYNEQFF.

With respect to this clone: An end of the junction differs from the germline gene, which may be a read error. The chain combines TRBV27 with TRBJ2-7, with 10 bases identical to TRBD2. The CDR3 totals 16 residues. Germline CDR1 is MNHEY and CDR2 is SMNVEV (reference sequence). As DNA, the CDR3 is TGTGCCAGCAGTCTATCGGGACTAGCGCTGCCCTACGAGCAGTACTTC. Its translation is CASSLSGLALPYEQYF.

The chain has TRBV14 and TRBJ2-7; 9 nucleotides line up with TRBD2. V lost 0 bases to trimming and J lost 2 bases; unmatched junction nucleotides: 5. CDR1 is SGHDN, CDR2 FVKESK, per germline. The CDR3 extends over 16 amino acids. This CDR3 is CASSQELAGQTYEQYF. The CDR3 region has the DNA TGTGCCAGCAGCCAAGAACTAGCGGGCCAGACCTACGAGCAGTACTTC.

J is TRBJ2-5 and V is TRBV4-2; 9 bases are shared with TRBD2. V lost 4 bases, J lost 4 bases, and 10 bases stayed unmatched. CDR1 is LGHNA, CDR2 YNFKEQ, per germline. The CDR3 runs 16 residues. The CDR3 protein is CASSLRERGVGETQYF. In DNA, the CDR3 is TGTGCCAGCAGCCTCCGGGAGCGGGGGGTAGGAGAGACCCAGTACTTC.

The V and J genes are TRBV27 and TRBJ2-1, with TRBD1 matching over 9 bases. CDR3 size: 14 residues. CDR1 MNHEY and CDR2 SMNVEV come from the germline V gene (reference sequence). Trimming took 8 bases from V and 5 from J; bases not matched to a gene: 7. The CDR3 reads CASHIQGANNEQFF. The CDR3 DNA reads as TGTGCCAGCCATATACAGGGGGCTAACAATGAGCAGTTCTTC.

V and J are TRBV9 and TRBJ2-2; possible D gene TRBD2, 6 bases. The CDR3 covers 17 residues. The germline V and J ends were trimmed by 3 bases and 3 bases, with 18 bases remaining between them. Germline lookup yields CDR1 SGDLS and CDR2 YYNGEE. The CDR3 DNA reads TGTGCCAGCAGCGACTCCCCGGGGACGGGGGACACCGGGGAGCTGTTTTTT. It yields the protein CASSDSPGTGDTGELFF.

This chain connects TRBV11-2 to TRBJ2-1, with D perhaps TRBD1 (6 bases). Trimming left V 1 base short and J 8 bases short, with 15 bases between. This CDR3 has 15 amino acids. CDR1 is SGHAT and CDR2 is FQNNGV in the germline V gene. CDR3 coding DNA: TGTGCCAGCAGCTTAGTAGTAGCGTCAGGGGATGAGCAGTTCTTC. Encoded protein: CASSLVVASGDEQFF. The variable domain in full, with the rest retrieved from reference TRBV11-2 and TRBJ2-1, is EAGVAQSPRYKIIEKRQSVAFWCNPISGHATLYWYQQILGQGPKLLIQFQNNGVVDDSQLPKDRFSAERLKGVDSTLKIQPAKLEDSAVYLCASSLVVASGDEQFFGPGTRLTVL.

V usage is TRBV27 and J usage is TRBJ1-2; no firm D call. Deletions cut 8 bases from V and 2 bases from J, with 15 bases between. Germline V gene lookup returns CDR1 MNHEY and CDR2 SMNVEV (reference sequence). The CDR3 sequence is 14 residues long. In DNA, the CDR3 is TGTGCCAGCCGCCCCGCCGGTCCGAACTATGGCTACACCTTC. Translated: CASRPAGPNYGYTF.

The rearrangement uses TRBV15 and TRBJ2-7; no definite D call. Germline V CDR1 and CDR2: LNHNV, YYDKDF (reference sequence). This CDR3 spans 14 amino acids. Trimming pared 0 bases from V and 6 bases from J, leaving 12 bases between. The CDR3 region is CATSRDAGIPEQYF. The CDR3, as DNA: TGTGCCACCAGCAGAGATGCAGGAATTCCCGAGCAGTACTTC.

This sequence joins TRBV15 and TRBJ2-3; 10 bases agree with TRBD2. With 3 bases clipped from V and 2 bases from J, the junction kept 5 bases outside the gene matches. CDR3 length equals 16 residues. Germline values: CDR1 LNHNV, CDR2 YYDKDF (reference sequence). CDR3 bases: TGTGCCACCAGCAGGTGGACTAGCGGTTACACAGATACGCAGTATTTT. It specifies CATSRWTSGYTDTQYF.

The rearrangement joins TRBV9 to TRBJ2-7; TRBD1 is a possible D gene (6 bases). Between the trimmed V and J ends, which lost 3 bases and 4 bases, there was a span of 14 bases. CDR3 size: 14 residues. Per germline, CDR1 SGDLS and CDR2 YYNGEE. For the CDR3, the DNA is TGTGCCAGCAGCGGGAAACAGGGCCAGTACGAGCAGTACTTC. This codes for CASSGKQGQYEQYF.

As concerns this clone: Additional DNA sequences in this sample encode the identical CDR3. The genes are TRBV28 and TRBJ2-1, with D unresolved. Trimming took 3 bases from V and 4 from J, leaving 4 bases between them. CDR1 and CDR2 from the germline V gene are MDHEN and SYDVKM. CDR3 length: 12 amino acids. Written as DNA, the CDR3 is TGTGCCAGCAGTTTCCCATACAATGAGCAGTTCTTC. It yields the protein CASSFPYNEQFF.

This chain connects TRBV5-1 to TRBJ1-1; maybe TRBD1 (5 bases). This CDR3 spans 12 amino acids. V was cut by 7 bases and J by 4 bases, with 11 bases left in between. Germline lookup yields CDR1 SGHRS and CDR2 YFSETQ. The CDR3 DNA is TGCGCCAGCCGACGGGGGGGCACTGAAGCTTTCTTT. Its protein is CASRRGGTEAFF.